This T cell receptor (beta chain) was found in a study of vaccination and CD4 T cells after COVID-19 (dated by TCRdb to between 2021 and 2023). Turning to the overall study: SARS-CoV-2 positivity had been established in the convalescent patients by nasal swab PCR, and mild disease was recorded in under ten of these patients and severe disease in one. In control cultures, a CEFX viral epitope pool was used as positive control, an HIV-1 Nef peptide pool was used as negative control, or no peptide was added. The cultures were stimulated with overlapping spike peptide pools from SARS-CoV-2 and from the common cold coronaviruses HCoV-NL63, HCoV-OC43 and HCoV-229E. Post-vaccine blood samples were taken a median of about 70 days after the second vaccine dose, with a range of about 13 to 241 days. Post-COVID blood samples were collected from convalescent patients a median of roughly 100 days after diagnosis, with a range of roughly 30 to 170 days. Two doses of either the Pfizer-BioNTech BNT162b2 vaccine (n=8) or the Moderna mRNA-1273 vaccine (n=2) were administered to participants. The spike-specific CD4+ TCR repertoire was compared before and after mRNA vaccination in approximately ten COVID-19 convalescent patients and several infection-naive healthy vaccine recipients. Six males and four females were included in the convalescent cohort, with two Hispanic individuals, seven Caucasians, two Asians and one multiracial person represented. Study-wide findings and limitations: In convalescent patients, a median roughly 87% of post-vaccine SARS-CoV-2-reactive clones were detected only after vaccination, and vaccine-specific priming was suggested by this finding. Although the median number of SARS-CoV-2-reactive clonotypes went up from fewer than 25 after infection to around 40 after vaccination, the increase was not significant. The number of convalescent patients in the study was relatively small, and the study did not examine early timepoints following natural infection. Of the vaccine-specific clones in convalescent patients, 304 of 307, or nearly all, reacted only to SARS-CoV-2 spike and did not cross-react with common cold coronaviruses.

Worth noting for this clonotype: Its antigen remains undetermined. The input lacks base qualities; no much larger clone sits a single base away.

The library was produced with PCR. TCR sequencing of DNA from cultured CD4+ T cells used the Oncomine TCR Beta short-read assay at the Johns Hopkins FTIC core. The QIAamp micro DNA kit was used to extract genomic DNA from the cultured CD4+ T cells. Oncomine TCR Beta libraries from cultured CD4+ T cells were pooled with unique dual indexes and sequenced on an Illumina iSeq 100. The published analysis was carried out like this. Non-productive sequences were filtered out, and CDR3s that did not start with C, did not end with F or W, or were shorter than 7 amino acids were discarded. Antigen-specific clonotypes were identified using the MANAFEST web application through comparison of peptide-stimulated wells with reference and other culture wells. An FDR below 0.05, an odds ratio above 5, and a productive frequency above 0.1% in at least two of three replicate wells were required for clones to be considered positive. Cross-reactive clonotypes were defined as significantly expanded in both SARS-CoV-2 spike wells and at least one common cold coronavirus spike condition. Levenshtein distances (stringdist) and unrooted phylogenetic trees (ape) in R version 3.6.1 were used to assess CDR3 homology. TCRdb applied fastp at Q25 and MiXCR to the public reads, then kept only in-frame beta chains. Each CDR3 protein gets just one entry, which takes the most common genes and DNA from the rows behind it. TCRdb, not the authors, supplied the V and J calls. Within this sample are approximately 7,000 distinct CDR3 sequences, with roughly two thirds of them counted one time only. The ten largest clones add up to roughly a sixth of the sample.

Trimming costs V 0 bases and J 4 bases, and their ends lie 7 bases apart. Sequences GTSNPN (CDR1) and SVGIG (CDR2) are obtained from the germline V gene (reference sequence). The CDR3 holds 14 amino acids from the cysteine to the phenylalanine. This entry keeps only the CDR3 DNA: 42 bases, framed from base 1. Explained via the paper, the treatment or condition label denotes: approximately nine-day PBMC culture with coronavirus spike peptide pools or control peptides (ViraFEST assay). The ViraFEST assay was used in the study, in which antigen-specific T cells were expanded with peptide pools and expanded clonotypes were subsequently identified by TCR sequencing. The convalescent patients' positive SARS-CoV-2 PCR tests fell between March and December 2020, which was before the Alpha, Beta and Delta variants emerged in the United States. Each well held fewer than 2.5 million PBMCs cultured with 10 ug/ml peptide pools in IMDM containing around 4.5% human AB serum and around 10 IU/ml IL-2. On days 3 and 7, half of the culture medium was replaced with fresh IL-2-containing medium. After 10 to 11 days of culture, CD4+ T cells were isolated by negative selection with the EasySep CD4+ T cell isolation kit. PBMCs were separated from whole blood using Ficoll-Paque Plus gradient centrifugation and then either used fresh or cryopreserved at -140C. Culture conditions were generally each tested in triplicate wells.

The receptor was derived from a human donor who had recovered from COVID-19. Specimen: CD4+ T cells from blood, cultured in vitro. The chain joins TRBV30 to TRBJ1-6, with no D gene named confidently. The CDR3 region reads CAWSVPGYNSPLHF. The nucleotide sequence is TGTGCCTGGAGTGTACCTGGGTATAATTCACCCCTCCACTTT.